The rows below give T cell receptor beta chains drawn from one sample of a study of blood T cell repertoires in COVID-19. The repertoire was sequenced with immunoSEQ multiplex PCR; TCRdb's copy has only in-frame clones and lacks some. The sample shows about 190,000 clones, less than 90% of them seen only once. The specimen was peripheral blood. These receptors were taken from a man aged 30 to 39 with acute or convalescent COVID-19. Both conserved end residues are part of each CDR3. Each record gives: J gene, D gene, clone size, V gene, CDR3 protein, CDR3 DNA. D genes are given only for firm matches. Expanded clones are given a class, and other clones once, few, many or no size at all.

J gene: TRBJ2-3; D gene: .; clone size: .; V gene: TRBV11-3; CDR3 protein: CASSSGGSTDTQYF; CDR3 DNA: TGTGCCAGCAGCTCCGGAGGCAGCACAGATACGCAGTATTTT
J gene: TRBJ1-1; D gene: TRBD1; clone size: few; V gene: TRBV19; CDR3 protein: CASTRGTGQTEAFF; CDR3 DNA: TGTGCCAGTACTCGGGGGACAGGGCAGACTGAAGCTTTCTTT
J gene: TRBJ1-1; D gene: .; clone size: .; V gene: TRBV12-5; CDR3 protein: CASGPGLILNTEAFF; CDR3 DNA: TGTGCTAGTGGGCCGGGACTCATCTTGAACACTGAAGCTTTCTTT
J gene: TRBJ1-1; D gene: TRBD1; clone size: .; V gene: TRBV30; CDR3 protein: CAWSPTGTEAFF; CDR3 DNA: TGTGCCTGGAGCCCGACAGGGACCGAAGCTTTCTTT
J gene: TRBJ1-1; D gene: TRBD1; clone size: .; V gene: TRBV2; CDR3 protein: CASRTRTGLGTEAFF; CDR3 DNA: TGTGCCAGCCGGACTCGGACAGGGCTGGGCACTGAAGCTTTCTTT
J gene: TRBJ1-4; D gene: TRBD1; clone size: few; V gene: TRBV29-1; CDR3 protein: CSGRQGAGEKLFF; CDR3 DNA: TGCAGCGGTCGACAGGGGGCAGGGGAAAAACTGTTTTTT
J gene: TRBJ2-5; D gene: .; clone size: .; V gene: TRBV5-1; CDR3 protein: CASSLTAGVQETQYF; CDR3 DNA: TGCGCCAGCAGCCTGACTGCGGGTGTACAAGAGACCCAGTACTTC
J gene: TRBJ1-4; D gene: .; clone size: few; V gene: TRBV19; CDR3 protein: CASSAPQGSQLNEKLFF; CDR3 DNA: TGTGCCAGTAGCGCGCCCCAGGGATCCCAACTTAATGAAAAACTGTTTTTT
J gene: TRBJ2-7; D gene: TRBD1; clone size: .; V gene: TRBV25-1; CDR3 protein: CASSVPGTGSEQYF; CDR3 DNA: TGTGCCAGCAGTGTTCCCGGGACAGGGTCTGAGCAGTACTTC
J gene: TRBJ2-1; D gene: .; clone size: .; V gene: TRBV5-4; CDR3 protein: CASSGQSYNEQFF; CDR3 DNA: TGTGCCAGCAGTGGACAGTCCTACAATGAGCAGTTCTTC
J gene: TRBJ1-2; D gene: .; clone size: .; V gene: TRBV11-2; CDR3 protein: CASSSQDNYGYTF; CDR3 DNA: TGTGCCAGCAGCTCACAGGATAACTATGGCTACACCTTC
J gene: TRBJ1-3; D gene: .; clone size: .; V gene: TRBV6-1; CDR3 protein: CASSVREPLSGNTIYF; CDR3 DNA: TGTGCCAGCAGTGTACGAGAACCCCTCTCTGGAAACACCATATATTTT
J gene: TRBJ1-2; D gene: TRBD1; clone size: .; V gene: TRBV28; CDR3 protein: CASSRQGARYGYTF; CDR3 DNA: TGTGCCAGCAGTAGACAGGGGGCTAGGTATGGCTACACCTTC
J gene: TRBJ1-2; D gene: TRBD1; clone size: .; V gene: TRBV11-1; CDR3 protein: CAIEDRGLGYTF; CDR3 DNA: TGTGCCATCGAGGACAGGGGGCTGGGCTACACCTTC
J gene: TRBJ1-6; D gene: TRBD1; clone size: .; V gene: TRBV19; CDR3 protein: CASSTLGQGGSPLHF; CDR3 DNA: TGTGCCAGTAGTACCCTCGGACAGGGAGGATCACCCCTCCACTTT
J gene: TRBJ2-1; D gene: .; clone size: .; V gene: TRBV7-3; CDR3 protein: CASSPFDFSSYNEQFF; CDR3 DNA: TGTGCCAGCAGCCCATTTGACTTTAGCTCCTACAATGAGCAGTTCTTC
J gene: TRBJ1-2; D gene: .; clone size: .; V gene: TRBV28; CDR3 protein: CASSLSSPGYGYTF; CDR3 DNA: TGTGCCAGCAGTTTAAGTAGCCCCGGTTACGGCTACACCTTC
J gene: TRBJ2-7; D gene: .; clone size: .; V gene: TRBV11-1; CDR3 protein: CASSLSLEQYF; CDR3 DNA: TGTGCCAGCAGCTTAAGCCTCGAGCAGTACTTC
J gene: TRBJ2-4; D gene: .; clone size: .; V gene: TRBV4-1; CDR3 protein: CASSQDRQISKNIQYF; CDR3 DNA: TGCGCCAGCAGCCAAGATCGACAGATCTCCAAAAACATTCAGTACTTC
J gene: TRBJ2-2; D gene: .; clone size: .; V gene: TRBV11-2; CDR3 protein: CASSLDYLGRTERGELFF; CDR3 DNA: TGTGCCAGCAGCTTAGATTATTTGGGGCGTACAGAGCGCGGGGAGCTGTTTTTT
J gene: TRBJ2-3; D gene: .; clone size: .; V gene: TRBV28; CDR3 protein: CASSTTGIGTDTQYF; CDR3 DNA: TGTGCCAGCAGTACCACCGGGATAGGCACAGATACGCAGTATTTT
J gene: TRBJ2-7; D gene: .; clone size: .; V gene: TRBV12-3/TRBV12-4; CDR3 protein: CASSLHRQSEQYF; CDR3 DNA: TGTGCCAGCAGTTTGCACAGGCAGAGCGAGCAGTACTTC
J gene: TRBJ1-5; D gene: .; clone size: .; V gene: TRBV28; CDR3 protein: CASIAQGGQPQHF; CDR3 DNA: TGTGCCAGCATAGCTCAGGGCGGTCAGCCCCAGCATTTT
J gene: TRBJ1-1; D gene: .; clone size: .; V gene: TRBV6-5; CDR3 protein: CASSYYSGTEAFF; CDR3 DNA: TGTGCCAGCAGTTACTACTCGGGGACTGAAGCTTTCTTT
J gene: TRBJ1-6; D gene: .; clone size: once; V gene: TRBV9; CDR3 protein: CASSVGVGEGSPLHF; CDR3 DNA: TGTGCCAGCAGCGTAGGCGTAGGGGAGGGTTCACCCCTCCACTTT
J gene: TRBJ2-7; D gene: TRBD2; clone size: once; V gene: TRBV30; CDR3 protein: CAWSDLAGVKYEQYF; CDR3 DNA: TGTGCCTGGAGTGATCTAGCGGGAGTTAAGTACGAGCAGTACTTC
J gene: TRBJ1-5; D gene: .; clone size: once; V gene: TRBV7-9; CDR3 protein: CASSPDRFGNQPQHF; CDR3 DNA: TGTGCCAGCAGCCCCGACAGGTTCGGCAATCAGCCCCAGCATTTT
J gene: TRBJ1-4; D gene: .; clone size: few; V gene: TRBV18; CDR3 protein: CASSPTEQEKLFF; CDR3 DNA: TGTGCCAGCTCACCGACAGAACAGGAAAAACTGTTTTTT
J gene: TRBJ2-2; D gene: TRBD2; clone size: .; V gene: TRBV5-1; CDR3 protein: CASRPGGGAAPGELFF; CDR3 DNA: TGCGCCAGCAGACCCGGGGGGGGAGCGGCCCCCGGGGAGCTGTTTTTT
J gene: TRBJ1-1; D gene: .; clone size: .; V gene: TRBV11-2; CDR3 protein: CASSLGEYSEAFF; CDR3 DNA: TGTGCCAGCAGCTTAGGGGAGTACAGTGAAGCTTTCTTT
J gene: TRBJ1-2; D gene: .; clone size: once; V gene: TRBV6-5; CDR3 protein: CASSTHSFNYGYTF; CDR3 DNA: TGTGCCAGCAGTACCCACAGCTTCAACTATGGCTACACCTTC
J gene: TRBJ2-3; D gene: .; clone size: .; V gene: TRBV10-1; CDR3 protein: CASSVSAGSTDTQYF; CDR3 DNA: TGCGCCAGCAGTGTAAGTGCCGGGAGCACAGATACGCAGTATTTT
J gene: TRBJ1-6; D gene: TRBD1; clone size: once; V gene: TRBV6-5; CDR3 protein: CASSKTGAYSPLHF; CDR3 DNA: TGTGCCAGCAGTAAAACAGGGGCGTATTCACCCCTCCACTTT
J gene: TRBJ2-3; D gene: TRBD1; clone size: .; V gene: TRBV28; CDR3 protein: CASSFTGASTDTQYF; CDR3 DNA: TGTGCCAGCAGCTTTACAGGGGCTAGCACAGATACGCAGTATTTT
J gene: TRBJ2-5; D gene: TRBD1; clone size: .; V gene: TRBV29-1; CDR3 protein: CSVWGQGHQTQYF; CDR3 DNA: TGCAGCGTCTGGGGACAGGGACACCAGACCCAGTACTTC
J gene: TRBJ1-5; D gene: .; clone size: .; V gene: TRBV9; CDR3 protein: CASSSDPAGQPQHF; CDR3 DNA: TGTGCCAGCAGCTCCGACCCTGCGGGGCAGCCCCAGCATTTT
J gene: TRBJ2-3; D gene: .; clone size: few; V gene: TRBV29-1; CDR3 protein: CSVDFVDTQYF; CDR3 DNA: TGCAGCGTTGACTTTGTAGATACGCAGTATTTT
J gene: TRBJ1-5; D gene: .; clone size: .; V gene: TRBV18; CDR3 protein: CASSPGQNQPQHF; CDR3 DNA: TGTGCCAGCTCACCTGGACAAAATCAGCCCCAGCATTTT
J gene: TRBJ1-6; D gene: TRBD1; clone size: .; V gene: TRBV11-2; CDR3 protein: CASSPQLPGQGSSPLHF; CDR3 DNA: TGTGCCAGCAGCCCCCAACTCCCGGGACAGGGGAGTTCACCCCTCCACTTT
J gene: TRBJ1-2; D gene: .; clone size: once; V gene: TRBV28; CDR3 protein: CASSLSGVNYGYTF; CDR3 DNA: TGTGCCAGCAGTTTATCCGGAGTAAACTATGGCTACACCTTC
J gene: TRBJ1-2; D gene: .; clone size: .; V gene: TRBV28; CDR3 protein: CASSRRLGGGYGYTF; CDR3 DNA: TGTGCCAGCAGTCGCCGGCTCGGGGGGGGCTATGGCTACACCTTC
J gene: TRBJ1-5; D gene: TRBD1; clone size: once; V gene: TRBV28; CDR3 protein: CASSFWQGAGNQPQHF; CDR3 DNA: TGTGCCAGCAGTTTCTGGCAGGGGGCTGGCAATCAGCCCCAGCATTTT
J gene: TRBJ2-7; D gene: .; clone size: .; V gene: TRBV4-1; CDR3 protein: CASSRSTDYEQYF; CDR3 DNA: TGCGCCAGCAGCCGATCGACAGACTACGAGCAGTACTTC
J gene: TRBJ2-1; D gene: TRBD1; clone size: .; V gene: TRBV27; CDR3 protein: CASYDRVRKNEQFF; CDR3 DNA: TGTGCCAGCTACGACAGGGTGAGAAAAAATGAGCAGTTCTTC
J gene: TRBJ2-7; D gene: TRBD2; clone size: .; V gene: TRBV28; CDR3 protein: CASSGTSGGRRTYEQYF; CDR3 DNA: TGTGCCAGCAGTGGGACTAGCGGGGGGCGAAGAACCTACGAGCAGTACTTC